The 31 T cell receptor beta chains in this list originate from one sample, sequenced in a study of response to subunit inactivated influenza vaccine. TCRdb re-called the RT-PCR reads with MiXCR, one entry per CDR3 protein. The data show hundreds of thousands of distinct CDR3 sequences, 6.5% to 8% seen once. The material sequenced was PBMCs from blood, taken around 2 years after vaccination. All receptors come from a man between 50 and 70 years old who received an inactivated influenza vaccine.

This clonotype occurred a few times. V gene TRBV30 combines with J gene TRBJ2-4; 13 positions match TRBD2. The J segment lost 15 bases and the V segment lost 8 bases, leaving 13 bases of the junction unmatched. The CDR3 is 13 residues long. Germline V lookup: CDR1 GTSNPN, CDR2 SVGIG (reference sequence). The CDR3 region has the DNA TGTGCCGGCTACCACACTAGCGGGAGGGTTTTGTACTTC. Protein product: CAGYHTSGRVLYF.

In its sample, this clonotype was seen many times. The CDR3 sequence: CASSVEAGTRTDTQYF. CDR3 bases: TGTGCCAGCAGCGTAGAAGCGGGGACCCGCACAGATACGCAGTATTTT. This chain joins TRBV9 and TRBJ2-3; 7 positions agree with TRBD2. Germline CDR1 SGDLS, CDR2 YYNGEE. The CDR3 has 16 amino acids. V lost 0 bases and J lost 1; bases outside the gene matches: 5.

The V and J genes are TRBV24-1 and TRBJ1-2; D might be TRBD1 (5 bases). The germline gives CDR1 KGHDR, CDR2 SFDVKD. There are 15 residues in the CDR3. Trimming removed 3 bases from V and 4 bases from J, with 14 bases in between. This CDR3 reads CATSDPRGSGYGYTF. The CDR3 region has the DNA TGTGCCACCAGTGATCCACGGGGGTCTGGCTATGGCTACACCTTC.

This clonotype was counted between two and nine times. The rearrangement joins TRBV12-3 or TRBV12-4 to TRBJ1-5; D is possibly TRBD1 (6 bases). CDR3 length: 16 residues. V lost 3 bases to trimming and J lost 1 base, with 13 bases between them. The CDR3 region has the DNA TGTGCCAGCAGTTTTGGGGGGGGCGCGAGCAATCAGCCCCAGCATTTT. It encodes CASSFGGGASNQPQHF.

In this sample, this clonotype turned up a few times. J is TRBJ1-5 and V is TRBV10-3; no definite D call. V was clipped by 6 bases and J by 3 bases, with 15 bases between them. The CDR3 is 15 amino acids. Germline CDR1 ENHRY, CDR2 SYGVKD. The CDR3: CAISERRLSNQPQHF. The CDR3 DNA reads TGTGCCATCAGCGAACGCAGGCTATCCAATCAGCCCCAGCATTTT.

This clonotype was seen ten or more times. In DNA, the CDR3 is TGTGCCACCAGCAGAGCGTACACCCTTAACTATGGCTACACCTTC. Its protein product is CATSRAYTLNYGYTF. V usage is TRBV15 and J usage is TRBJ1-2; D is unresolved. CDR3 length equals 15 residues. Trimming took 1 base from V and 1 from J, leaving 10 bases between them. Germline V gene lookup returns CDR1 LNHNV and CDR2 YYDKDF (reference sequence).

J is TRBJ2-7 and V is TRBV9; 12 bases fit TRBD2. The germline V gene has CDR1 SGDLS and CDR2 YYNGEE. There are 15 residues in the CDR3. The V and J ends lost 3 bases and 3 bases, in that order; junction bases with no gene match: 4. Here the CDR3 reads CASSARTSGNYEQYF. DNA for the CDR3: TGTGCCAGCAGCGCTCGGACTAGCGGGAACTACGAGCAGTACTTC.

The chain has TRBV29-1 and TRBJ2-7; D possibly corresponds to TRBD1 (6 bases). This CDR3 contains 15 residues. Germline lookup yields CDR1 SQVTM and CDR2 ANQGSEA. V was shortened by 2 bases and J by 4 bases, with 18 bases between the two germline ends. The CDR3 loop is CSVETTGNTAYEQYF. CDR3 nucleotide sequence: TGCAGCGTTGAAACCACAGGGAATACGGCGTACGAGCAGTACTTC.

This sequence joins TRBV3-1 and TRBJ1-1, with 8 bases identical to TRBD1. With 1 base clipped from V and 6 bases from J, the junction kept 7 bases outside the gene matches. The V gene's germline CDR1 is LGHDT and CDR2 YNNKEL (reference sequence). The CDR3 consists of 15 residues. CDR3 sequence reads: CASSQVSGGTAEAFF. The DNA for the CDR3 is TGTGCCAGCAGCCAAGTTTCAGGGGGCACCGCTGAAGCTTTCTTT. Full variable domain (remainder filled in from reference TRBV3-1 and TRBJ1-1): DTAVSQTPKYLVTQMGNDKSIKCEQNLGHDTMYWYKQDSKKFLKIMFSYNNKELIINETVPNRFSPKSPDKAHLNLHINSLELGDSAVYFCASSQVSGGTAEAFFGQGTRLTVV.

This clonotype came up a few times. For the CDR3, the DNA is TGCAGCGAACGGATAAGATGGGGTTGGGTCACCGGGGAGCTGTTTTTT. Amino acid sequence: CSERIRWGWVTGELFF. The chain carries TRBV29-1 and TRBJ2-2; no clear D gene. V was cut by 7 bases and J by 4 bases, with 22 bases left in between. Germline loops: CDR1 SQVTM, CDR2 ANQGSEA. The CDR3 runs to 16 residues.

The chain links TRBV10-3 to TRBJ2-5, with D possibly matching TRBD2 (6 bases). The length of the CDR3 is 14 residues. Trimming cost V 4 bases and J 2 bases, with 11 bases left between them. Germline V gives CDR1 ENHRY, CDR2 SYGVKD. CDR3 loop: CAISGGGKQETQYF. The CDR3 DNA reads as TGTGCCATCAGTGGCGGAGGGAAACAAGAGACCCAGTACTTC.

CDR3 region: CASSADRGQGAREQYF. CDR3 nucleotide sequence: TGTGCCAGCAGCGCAGATAGGGGACAGGGGGCGAGAGAGCAGTACTTC. J is TRBJ2-7 and V is TRBV9, with TRBD1 matching 12 bases. This CDR3 region has 16 residues. The J segment lost 7 bases and the V segment lost 3 bases, leaving 11 bases of the junction unmatched. Germline CDR1 reads SGDLS; CDR2 reads YYNGEE.

This clonotype has a count of ten or more. V and J are TRBV5-1 and TRBJ1-4; D might be TRBD1 (6 bases). There are 16 residues in the CDR3. Germline V gene lookup returns CDR1 SGHRS and CDR2 YFSETQ. Trimming removed 0 bases from V and 7 bases from J, with 16 bases in between. The CDR3 loop is CASSLAGGAQVEKLFF. The DNA of the CDR3 is TGCGCCAGCAGCTTGGCTGGGGGGGCGCAGGTTGAAAAACTGTTTTTT.

This clonotype has at least ten counts. This chain connects TRBV11-2 to TRBJ2-7, with a tentative D call TRBD1 (6 bases). CDR1 and CDR2 (germline): SGHAT, FQNNGV. The CDR3 totals 14 residues. The ends were cut back, 6 bases at V and 3 bases at J, with 15 bases in the middle. CDR3 in amino acids: CASSLLSRGYEQYF. CDR3 DNA: TGTGCCAGCAGTTTACTTTCCAGGGGCTACGAGCAGTACTTC.

This clonotype was detected ten times or more. This sequence joins TRBV20-1 and TRBJ2-7, with 8 bases lining up with TRBD2. The CDR3 totals 15 residues. Germline V gene lookup returns CDR1 DFQATT and CDR2 SNEGSKA (reference sequence). With V trimmed by 6 bases and J by 1 base, 11 bases remained unmatched. CDR3 DNA sequence: TGCAGTGCCAGGGGTACCGGGACTAGGTCCTACGAGCAGTACTTC. Protein: CSARGTGTRSYEQYF.

This clonotype was observed a handful of times. The V call is TRBV20-1, the J call TRBJ2-7; 8 nucleotides agree with TRBD1. V lost 1 base, J lost 3 bases, and 11 bases stayed unmatched. Germline CDR1 is DFQATT and CDR2 is SNEGSKA (reference sequence). This CDR3 comprises 16 residues. The chain's CDR3 is CSARGYRGDRGYEQYF. As DNA, the CDR3 is TGCAGTGCTAGAGGGTACCGGGGAGACAGGGGCTACGAGCAGTACTTC.

The chain joins TRBV7-9 to TRBJ2-1; TRBD1 matches 8 bases. From germline, CDR1 is SEHNR and CDR2 FQNEAQ (reference sequence). The J segment lost 7 bases and the V segment lost 5 bases, leaving 10 bases of the junction unmatched. The CDR3 has 15 residues. The CDR3 is CASSPGQGLGNEQFF. The CDR3 DNA follows: TGTGCCAGCAGCCCCGGACAGGGCCTGGGGAATGAGCAGTTCTTC.

As to this clonotype: The junction and the germline gene differ at one end; a read error may be behind it. V usage is TRBV20-1 and J usage is TRBJ2-3; D is unresolved. The CDR3 runs to 11 residues. CDR1 is DFQATT, CDR2 SNEGSKA, per germline (reference sequence). The CDR3 region is CSARDRDAQYF. CDR3 nucleotide sequence: TGCAGTGCTAGAGATCGAGATGCGCAGTATTTT.

This clonotype occurred a few times. The chain carries TRBV5-1 and TRBJ2-1; possibly TRBD1 for D (6 bases). Germline CDR1 reads SGHRS; CDR2 reads YFSETQ. V gave up 4 bases and J gave up 2 bases, with 10 bases separating them. The CDR3 consists of 14 residues. CDR3 amino acids: CASSPGHTYNEQFF. Written as DNA, the CDR3 is TGCGCCAGCAGCCCGGGACATACCTACAATGAGCAGTTCTTC.

This clonotype came up a few times. The chain has TRBV3-1 and TRBJ2-1; a possible D gene is TRBD2 (6 bases). Germline CDR1 and CDR2: LGHDT and YNNKEL (reference sequence). This CDR3 spans 15 amino acids. Trimming stripped 4 bases from V and 1 base from J, with 11 bases between. The DNA for the CDR3 is TGTGCCAGCAGCCCCCGACTAGTTTCCTACAATGAGCAGTTCTTC. This sequence encodes CASSPRLVSYNEQFF.

This clonotype was counted ten times or more. This sequence joins TRBV9 and TRBJ1-5; no reliable D call. From germline, CDR1 is SGDLS and CDR2 YYNGEE. This CDR3 has 14 residues. V lost 0 bases, J lost 4 bases, and 8 bases lay in between. This chain's CDR3 is CASSVGMGNQPQHF. The CDR3 region has the DNA TGTGCCAGCAGCGTAGGGATGGGGAATCAGCCCCAGCATTTT.

The chain couples TRBV20-1 to TRBJ1-1; D might be TRBD1 (6 bases). The germline gives CDR1 DFQATT, CDR2 SNEGSKA (reference sequence). This CDR3 has 16 amino acids. Trimming removed 5 bases from V and 1 base from J, with 20 bases in between. The CDR3 DNA reads as TGCAGTGCTCCCCCAGCGCCAGGGGCGGCGAACACTGAAGCTTTCTTT. Its translation is CSAPPAPGAANTEAFF.

This clonotype was seen at least ten times. The chain carries TRBV12-3 or TRBV12-4 and TRBJ2-1; D remains ambiguous. The CDR3 spans 15 residues. V was clipped by 0 bases and J by 4 bases, with 10 bases between them. The CDR3 is CASSLAWDPYNEQFF. DNA of the CDR3: TGTGCCAGCAGTTTAGCCTGGGATCCTTACAATGAGCAGTTCTTC.

This clonotype came up a few times. The chain combines TRBV5-1 with TRBJ2-1; tentative D call: TRBD2 (6 bases). The length of the CDR3 is 15 residues. The germline V gene encodes CDR1 SGHRS and CDR2 YFSETQ. The V and J ends lost 0 bases and 1 base respectively, with 8 bases between them. The CDR3 bases are TGCGCCAGCAGCTTGGGGGGGGTGTCCTACAATGAGCAGTTCTTC. Translating gives CASSLGGVSYNEQFF.

In its sample, this clonotype was seen a few times. This chain links TRBV6-2 or TRBV6-3 with TRBJ2-1, with D perhaps assigned TRBD1 or TRBD2 (5 bases each). The CDR3 consists of 13 residues. Trimming cost V 10 bases and J 7 bases, with 17 bases left between them. Germline V CDR1 and CDR2: MNHEY, SVGEGT. CDR3 protein: CATLRDLRNEQFF. CDR3 DNA sequence: TGTGCCACACTACGGGACCTTCGAAATGAGCAGTTCTTC.

This clonotype was recorded a few times. This rearrangement joins TRBV15 to TRBJ2-7; weak D call: TRBD2 (5 bases). V was trimmed by 5 bases and J by 4 bases, leaving 18 bases between them. Germline assignment: CDR1 LNHNV and CDR2 YYDKDF (reference sequence). This CDR3 is built from 15 residues. For the CDR3, the DNA is TGTGCCACCAGCCCCTCCTTTGGCCCGGGGTACGAGCAGTACTTC. This sequence encodes CATSPSFGPGYEQYF.

The DNA of the CDR3 is TGTGCCAGCTCACGCCTAGACGAGCAGTACTTC. It is translated as CASSRLDEQYF. The V call is TRBV18, the J call TRBJ2-7; D is unresolved. CDR3 length: 11 amino acids. CDR1 and CDR2 from the germline V gene are KGHSH and LQKENI. Trimming pared 4 bases from V and 5 bases from J, leaving 6 bases between.

This CDR3 reads CASSTWTGSTEAFF. The CDR3 nucleotides read TGCGCCAGCAGCACCTGGACAGGGAGCACTGAAGCTTTCTTT. The rearrangement links TRBV5-1 to TRBJ1-1, with 8 bases identical to TRBD1. V was pared by 4 bases and J by 4 bases, with 6 bases of the junction left unmatched. Germline V lookup: CDR1 SGHRS, CDR2 YFSETQ. The CDR3 length is 14 residues.

V is TRBV5-1 and J is TRBJ2-7; D is perhaps TRBD1 (6 bases). The CDR3 extends over 15 amino acids. The germline V and J ends were trimmed by 0 bases and 2 bases, with 12 bases remaining between them. Germline V gene sequence: CDR1 SGHRS, CDR2 YFSETQ. In DNA, the CDR3 is TGCGCCAGCAGCTTGGAACAGGGAAACCCCTACGAGCAGTACTTC. It encodes CASSLEQGNPYEQYF.

This clonotype was observed a few times. The chain recombines TRBV15 with TRBJ1-1, with 9 bases fitting TRBD1. The CDR3 sequence is 15 residues long. Germline V CDR1 and CDR2: LNHNV, YYDKDF (reference sequence). V lost 4 bases to trimming and J lost 5 bases; unmatched junction nucleotides: 8. The CDR3 protein is CATSTDRGRETEAFF. In nucleotides, the CDR3 is TGTGCCACCAGCACGGACAGGGGCAGAGAAACTGAAGCTTTCTTT.

This clonotype showed up many times. The chain carries TRBV12-3 or TRBV12-4 and TRBJ2-4; D might be TRBD1 (5 bases). The V gene lost 3 bases and the J gene lost 0 bases, with 15 bases spanning the gap. The CDR3 is made up of 17 amino acids. CDR3 protein: CASSFSVQGLAKNIQYF. CDR3 coding DNA: TGTGCCAGCAGTTTTTCGGTCCAGGGCCTAGCCAAAAACATTCAGTACTTC.